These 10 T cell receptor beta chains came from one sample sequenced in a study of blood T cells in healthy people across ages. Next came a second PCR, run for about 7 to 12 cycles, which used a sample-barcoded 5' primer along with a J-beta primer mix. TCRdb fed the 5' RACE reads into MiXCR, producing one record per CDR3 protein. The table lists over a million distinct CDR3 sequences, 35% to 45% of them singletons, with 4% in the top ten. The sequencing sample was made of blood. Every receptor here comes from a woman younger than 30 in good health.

As DNA, the CDR3 is TGTGCCACCAGTGATACGCGGGGGGGGCCTGGCTACACCTTC. Protein: CATSDTRGGPGYTF. This chain uses TRBV24-1 with TRBJ1-2; TRBD1 might be the D (6 bases). V was trimmed by 3 bases and J by 7 bases, leaving 14 bases between them. The CDR3 covers 14 residues. Germline values: CDR1 KGHDR, CDR2 SFDVKD.

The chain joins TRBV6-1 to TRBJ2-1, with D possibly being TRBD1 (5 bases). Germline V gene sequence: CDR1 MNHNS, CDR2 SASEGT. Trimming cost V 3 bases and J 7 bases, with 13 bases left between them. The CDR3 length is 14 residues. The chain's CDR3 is CASSDQGLGNEQFF. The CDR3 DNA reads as TGTGCCAGCAGTGACCAGGGATTAGGGAATGAGCAGTTCTTC.

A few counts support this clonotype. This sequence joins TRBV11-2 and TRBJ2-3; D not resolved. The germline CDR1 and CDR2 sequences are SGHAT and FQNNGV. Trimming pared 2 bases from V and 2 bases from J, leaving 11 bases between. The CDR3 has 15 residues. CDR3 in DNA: TGTGCCAGCAGCTTATTTCCTGGATTCACAGATACGCAGTATTTT. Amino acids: CASSLFPGFTDTQYF.

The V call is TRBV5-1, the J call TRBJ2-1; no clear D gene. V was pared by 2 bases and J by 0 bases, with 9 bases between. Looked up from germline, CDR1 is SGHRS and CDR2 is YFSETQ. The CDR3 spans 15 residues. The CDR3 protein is CASSFPDRSYNEQFF. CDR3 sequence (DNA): TGCGCCAGCAGCTTTCCGGACCGCTCCTACAATGAGCAGTTCTTC. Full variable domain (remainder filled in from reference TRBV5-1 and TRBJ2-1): KAGVTQTPRYLIKTRGQQVTLSCSPISGHRSVSWYQQTPGQGLQFLFEYFSETQRNKGNFPGRFSGRQFSNSRSEMNVSTLELGDSALYLCASSFPDRSYNEQFFGPGTRLTVL.

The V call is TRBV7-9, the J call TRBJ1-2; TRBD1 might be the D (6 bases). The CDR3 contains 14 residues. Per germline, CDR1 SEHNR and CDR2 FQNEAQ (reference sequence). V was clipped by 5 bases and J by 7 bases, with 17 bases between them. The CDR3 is CASSLDRIHIGYTF. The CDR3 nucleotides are TGTGCCAGCAGCCTGGACAGAATTCATATTGGCTACACCTTC.

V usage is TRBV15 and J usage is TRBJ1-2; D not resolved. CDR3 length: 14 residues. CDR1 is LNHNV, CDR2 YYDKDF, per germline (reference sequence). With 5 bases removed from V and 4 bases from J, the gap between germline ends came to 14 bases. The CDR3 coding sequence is TGTGCCACCAGCGATACCGCCTCTCTCTATGGCTACACCTTC. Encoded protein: CATSDTASLYGYTF.

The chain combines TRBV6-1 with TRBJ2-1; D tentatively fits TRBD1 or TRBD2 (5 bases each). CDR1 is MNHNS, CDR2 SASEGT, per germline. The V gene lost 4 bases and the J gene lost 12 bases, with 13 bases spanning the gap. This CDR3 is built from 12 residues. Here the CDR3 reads CASSVGVGVQFF. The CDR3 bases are TGTGCCAGCAGTGTTGGGGTGGGGGTGCAGTTCTTC.

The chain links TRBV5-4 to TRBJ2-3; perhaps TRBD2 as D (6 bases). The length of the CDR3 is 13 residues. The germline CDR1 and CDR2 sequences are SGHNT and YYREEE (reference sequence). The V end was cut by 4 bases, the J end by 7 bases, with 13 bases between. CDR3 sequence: CASSPGVRNTQYF. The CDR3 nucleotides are TGTGCCAGCAGCCCGGGGGTACGGAATACGCAGTATTTT. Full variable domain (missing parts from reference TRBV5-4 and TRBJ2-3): ETGVTQSPTHLIKTRGQQVTLRCSSQSGHNTVSWYQQALGQGPQFIFQYYREEENGRGNFPPRFSGLQFPNYSSELNVNALELDDSALYLCASSPGVRNTQYFGPGTRLTVL.

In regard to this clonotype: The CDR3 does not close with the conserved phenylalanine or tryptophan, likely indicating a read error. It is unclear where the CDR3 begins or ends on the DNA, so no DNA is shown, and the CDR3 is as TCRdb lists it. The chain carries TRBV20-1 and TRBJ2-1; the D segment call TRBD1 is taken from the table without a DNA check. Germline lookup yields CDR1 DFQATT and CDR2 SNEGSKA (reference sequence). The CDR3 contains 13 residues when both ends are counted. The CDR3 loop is CSAGDIPGYTFGS.

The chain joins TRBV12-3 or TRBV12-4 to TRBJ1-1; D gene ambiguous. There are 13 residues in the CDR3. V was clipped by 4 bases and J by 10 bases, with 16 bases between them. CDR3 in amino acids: CASSSRPDLGAFF. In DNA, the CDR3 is TGTGCCAGCAGTTCAAGACCCGATCTAGGAGCTTTCTTT.